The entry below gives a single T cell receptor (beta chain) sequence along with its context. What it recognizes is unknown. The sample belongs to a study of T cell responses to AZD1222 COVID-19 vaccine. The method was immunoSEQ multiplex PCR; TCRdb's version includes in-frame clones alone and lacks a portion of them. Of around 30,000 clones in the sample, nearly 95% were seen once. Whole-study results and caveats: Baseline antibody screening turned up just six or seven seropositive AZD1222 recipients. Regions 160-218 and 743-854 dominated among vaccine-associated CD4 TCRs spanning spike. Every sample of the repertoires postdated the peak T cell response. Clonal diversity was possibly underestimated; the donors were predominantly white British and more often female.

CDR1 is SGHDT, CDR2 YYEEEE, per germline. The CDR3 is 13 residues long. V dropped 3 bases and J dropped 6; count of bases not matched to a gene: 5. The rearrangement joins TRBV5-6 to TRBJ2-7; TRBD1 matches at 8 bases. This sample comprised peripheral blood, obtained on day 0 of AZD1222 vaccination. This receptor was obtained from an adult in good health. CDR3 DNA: TGTGCCAGCAGCTGGACAGGGCCGGGCGAGCAGTACTTC. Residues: CASSWTGPGEQYF. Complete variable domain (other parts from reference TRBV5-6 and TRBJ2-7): DAGVTQSPTHLIKTRGQQVTLRCSPKSGHDTVSWYQQALGQGPQFIFQYYEEEERQRGNFPDRFSGHQFPNYSSELNVNALLLGDSALYLCASSWTGPGEQYFGPGTRLTVT.